One sample yielded the 27 T cell receptor beta chains listed below, sequenced in a study of blood T cells in healthy people across ages. Then a second PCR, running roughly 7 to 11 cycles, was carried out with a sample-barcoded 5' primer and a J-beta primer mix. TCRdb itself ran the 5' RACE reads through MiXCR, one entry per CDR3 protein. The sample has 1.4 million or so distinct CDR3 sequences, 40% to 45% seen once. Sequencing used blood. The source is a woman aged 18-35 years in good health.

This clonotype appeared a few times. This chain links TRBV4-2 with TRBJ2-1, with D unclear. Germline V gene lookup returns CDR1 LGHNA and CDR2 YNFKEQ. The CDR3 is made up of 15 amino acids. The V gene lost 1 base and the J gene lost 5 bases, with 12 bases spanning the gap. CDR3 sequence reads: CASSQVAGRNNEQFF. DNA of the CDR3: TGTGCCAGCAGCCAAGTGGCCGGCAGAAACAATGAGCAGTTCTTC.

Notes on this clonotype: Since a much larger clone is just one base distant, this may be a read error. The chain recombines TRBV5-5 with TRBJ2-7; TRBD1 matches at 8 bases. The junction had 12 bases not matched to a gene; V was cut back by 0 bases and J by 7 bases. Germline values: CDR1 SGHKS, CDR2 YYEKEE (reference sequence). The CDR3 length is 16 residues. The CDR3 DNA reads as TGTGCCAGCAGCTTGGTGGCAGGGGGCGAATACAATGAGCAGTACTTC. Translation gives CASSLVAGGEYNEQYF.

The rearrangement links TRBV27 to TRBJ2-7; weak D call: TRBD2 (7 bases). The ends were cut back, 5 bases at V and 2 bases at J, with 16 bases in the middle. The CDR3 is made up of 15 amino acids. The V gene's germline CDR1 is MNHEY and CDR2 SMNVEV (reference sequence). CDR3 DNA: TGTGCCAGCAGTCCCCCAAGGGGGGGTACCTACGAGCAGTACTTC. It yields the protein CASSPPRGGTYEQYF.

This clonotype was seen repeatedly, ten times or more. The chain is built from TRBV9 and TRBJ1-6; D gene unclear. CDR3 length: 17 amino acids. Looked up from germline, CDR1 is SGDLS and CDR2 is YYNGEE. V was trimmed by 3 bases and J by 6 bases, leaving 19 bases between them. The CDR3 DNA reads TGTGCCAGCAGCGAGGAGGCAGTTCCGTCGACTAATTCACCCCTCCACTTT. Residues: CASSEEAVPSTNSPLHF.

The chain carries TRBV5-1 and TRBJ2-3; 11 bases map to TRBD1. CDR3 length: 16 residues. The J segment lost 1 base and the V segment lost 5 bases, leaving 6 bases of the junction unmatched. Germline-derived CDR1 and CDR2 are SGHRS and YFSETQ. CDR3 sequence: CASSSGTGGGTDTQYF. DNA for the CDR3: TGCGCCAGCAGTTCCGGGACAGGGGGAGGCACAGATACGCAGTATTTT.

The rearrangement uses TRBV20-1 and TRBJ2-1; TRBD2 aligns across 8 bases. Germline V gene sequence: CDR1 DFQATT, CDR2 SNEGSKA (reference sequence). V lost 3 bases, J lost 2 bases, and 3 bases stayed unmatched. The CDR3 length is 14 residues. The CDR3 coding sequence is TGCAGTGCTAGGGGAGCGGGGGCCTACAATGAGCAGTTCTTC. Translated, it gives CSARGAGAYNEQFF.

The chain combines TRBV10-3 with TRBJ2-7; TRBD2 is a possible D gene (7 bases). There are 17 residues in the CDR3. In germline, CDR1 is ENHRY, CDR2 SYGVKD. The V end was cut by 6 bases, the J end by 0 bases, with 21 bases between. CDR3 in DNA: TGTGCCATCAGGGACCCCGCCGAGCGGGACAACTCCTACGAGCAGTACTTC. It codes for CAIRDPAERDNSYEQYF.

This clonotype was seen a handful of times. The chain recombines TRBV7-3 with TRBJ2-1, with 10 bases lining up with TRBD2. The CDR3 has 17 amino acids. Trimming removed 2 bases from V and 6 bases from J; junction bases left unmatched: 10. CDR1 is SGHTA and CDR2 is FQGTGA in the germline V gene. DNA of the CDR3: TGTGCCAGCAGCTTACTAGCGGGAGCAGGTCCCAGCAATGAGCAGTTCTTC. Translation: CASSLLAGAGPSNEQFF.

This clonotype was observed a handful of times. This chain uses TRBV6-2 or TRBV6-3 with TRBJ1-5; D remains unclear. V was pared by 8 bases and J by 4 bases, with 9 bases between. The CDR3 length is 12 residues. Germline assignment: CDR1 MNHEY and CDR2 SVGEGT. The CDR3: CASGSTNQPQHF. DNA for the CDR3: TGTGCCAGCGGTAGTACTAATCAGCCCCAGCATTTT.

This clonotype was seen a handful of times. This CDR3 reads CATRFRGDRTDTQYF. For the CDR3, the DNA is TGTGCCACCCGATTCAGGGGAGACAGGACAGATACGCAGTATTTT. The genes are TRBV12-3 or TRBV12-4 and TRBJ2-3, with a possible D match to TRBD1 (6 bases). Trimming shortened V by 10 bases and J by 3 bases, and 20 bases separated the two germline ends. The CDR3 runs to 15 residues.

J is TRBJ1-4 and V is TRBV7-9; D not resolved. The V end lost 2 bases, the J end lost 1 base, and 11 bases lay between the germline ends. Germline-derived CDR1 and CDR2 are SEHNR and FQNEAQ (reference sequence). This CDR3 is built from 16 residues. In nucleotides, the CDR3 is TGTGCCAGCAGCTTATTTGTCGGGGTAACTAATGAAAAACTGTTTTTT. The encoded protein is CASSLFVGVTNEKLFF. The full variable domain, completed using reference TRBV7-9 and TRBJ1-4, is DTGVSQNPRHKITKRGQNVTFRCDPISEHNRLYWYRQTLGQGPEFLTYFQNEAQLEKSRLLSDRFSAERPKGSFSTLEIQRTEQGDSAMYLCASSLFVGVTNEKLFFGSGTQLSVL.

This clonotype was seen more than once but under ten times. The chain couples TRBV14 to TRBJ2-5; D call uncertain. This CDR3 spans 13 amino acids. V dropped 0 bases and J dropped 4 bases, with 6 bases sitting between them. The germline gives CDR1 SGHDN, CDR2 FVKESK. CDR3 in amino acids: CASSQEPVETQYF. The CDR3 nucleotides are TGTGCCAGCAGCCAAGAGCCGGTAGAGACCCAGTACTTC.

This clonotype was seen a handful of times. The chain carries TRBV4-3 and TRBJ2-1; D is tentatively TRBD1 or TRBD2 (5 bases each). Trimming left V 0 bases short and J 3 bases short, with 12 bases between. CDR1 is LGHNA, CDR2 YSLEER, per germline. The CDR3 spans 16 residues. The CDR3 reads CASSQEEGPNYNEQFF. CDR3 nucleotides: TGCGCCAGCAGCCAAGAAGAGGGGCCTAACTACAATGAGCAGTTCTTC.

J is TRBJ1-5 and V is TRBV18, with no clear D. Deletions cut 3 bases from V and 4 bases from J, with 10 bases between. CDR1 and CDR2 from the germline V gene are KGHSH and LQKENI. This CDR3 is built from 14 residues. CDR3 region: CASSPMQRNQPQHF. CDR3 sequence (DNA): TGTGCCAGCTCACCGATGCAGAGAAATCAGCCCCAGCATTTT.

The chain has TRBV4-3 and TRBJ2-1; 7 nucleotides line up with TRBD2. CDR1 LGHNA and CDR2 YSLEER come from the germline V gene. V lost 0 bases and J lost 10; bases outside the gene matches: 12. CDR3 length: 16 amino acids. The CDR3 sequence: CASSQERGGPPLEQFF. The CDR3, as DNA: TGCGCCAGCAGCCAAGAACGGGGAGGGCCACCTTTGGAGCAGTTCTTC.

The genes are TRBV6-6 and TRBJ2-4; TRBD2 is a possible D gene (5 bases). TRBJ2-5 matches the DNA end more closely, so the J call is doubtful. Germline CDR1 reads MNHNY; CDR2 reads SVGAGI (reference sequence). The CDR3 is 13 amino acids. The CDR3 loop reads CASSGFGGETQYF. The CDR3 DNA sequence: TGTGCCAGCAGTGGATTCGGCGGGGAGACCCAGTACTTC.

The rearrangement links TRBV7-2 to TRBJ1-4, with D perhaps matching TRBD1 (6 bases). V gave up 1 base and J gave up 7 bases, with 16 bases separating them. Germline V CDR1 and CDR2: SGHTA, FQGNSA. The CDR3 is made up of 16 amino acids. CDR3 region: CASSLGAGGAPEKLFF. DNA for the CDR3: TGTGCCAGCAGCTTAGGCGCGGGGGGGGCCCCTGAAAAACTGTTTTTT.

A few counts support this clonotype. This chain connects TRBV6-2 or TRBV6-3 to TRBJ1-4; no clear D. CDR3 length equals 14 residues. V was shortened by 2 bases and J by 4 bases, with 8 bases between the two germline ends. Germline values: CDR1 MNHEY, CDR2 SVGEGT. The CDR3 spells CASSYRQYNEKLFF. DNA for the CDR3: TGTGCCAGCAGTTACAGGCAGTATAATGAAAAACTGTTTTTT.

This clonotype was recorded a few times. The V gene is TRBV20-1, the J gene TRBJ1-5, with 7 bases fitting TRBD1. This CDR3 contains 15 residues. Germline lookup yields CDR1 DFQATT and CDR2 SNEGSKA (reference sequence). J lost 6 bases, V lost 0 bases, and 8 bases had no gene match. The CDR3 loop reads CSAREVKAGGQPQHF. For the CDR3, the DNA is TGCAGTGCTAGAGAGGTGAAGGCAGGGGGTCAGCCCCAGCATTTT.

The gene calls are TRBV10-3 and TRBJ2-7; D is possibly TRBD2 (6 bases). The length of the CDR3 is 15 residues. The V gene's germline CDR1 is ENHRY and CDR2 SYGVKD. V lost 4 bases and J 2 bases, leaving 15 bases between the germline ends. The CDR3 here is CAISAGSGGTYEQYF. The CDR3 DNA reads TGTGCCATCAGTGCGGGTAGTGGGGGGACCTACGAGCAGTACTTC.

This rearrangement joins TRBV20-1 to TRBJ2-3, with 8 bases identical to TRBD2. CDR3 length: 15 residues. Per the germline V gene, CDR1 is DFQATT and CDR2 is SNEGSKA (reference sequence). The CDR3, as DNA: TGCAACATCCCGGGGGGGACGGGAGAGACAGATACGCAGTATTTT. Translated: CNIPGGTGETDTQYF.

This chain joins TRBV3-1 and TRBJ1-1; D is undetermined. The V end was cut by 0 bases, the J end by 1 base, with 12 bases between. The CDR3 spans 16 residues. Germline V gives CDR1 LGHDT, CDR2 YNNKEL (reference sequence). As DNA, the CDR3 is TGTGCCAGCAGCCAAGATTGGCGGGGATGGAACACTGAAGCTTTCTTT. Protein product: CASSQDWRGWNTEAFF.

V usage is TRBV20-1 and J usage is TRBJ2-5; the D gene could be TRBD1 or TRBD2 (7 bases each). Deletions cut 2 bases from V and 4 bases from J, with 17 bases between. The length of the CDR3 is 15 residues. Germline lookup yields CDR1 DFQATT and CDR2 SNEGSKA (reference sequence). The CDR3 is CSARSGGGYGETQYF. Here the CDR3 DNA reads TGCAGTGCTAGATCAGGGGGAGGGTATGGAGAGACCCAGTACTTC.

This clonotype has only a few counts. V is TRBV6-2 or TRBV6-3 and J is TRBJ2-1; TRBD1 or TRBD2 may be the D gene (5 bases each). Deletions cut 2 bases from V and 6 bases from J, with 14 bases between. Germline V gene lookup returns CDR1 MNHEY and CDR2 SVGEGT. This CDR3 is 15 amino acids long. As DNA, the CDR3 is TGTGCCAGCAGTTACCGGGGCGCCGGGTTCAATGAGCAGTTCTTC. This codes for CASSYRGAGFNEQFF.

This chain connects TRBV29-1 to TRBJ2-7; D assignment may be TRBD1 or TRBD2 (5 bases each). The CDR3 sequence is 15 residues long. Germline CDR1 is SQVTM and CDR2 is ANQGSEA. The V and J ends lost 5 bases and 2 bases respectively, with 19 bases between them. The CDR3 loop reads CSVSEGSLGPYEQYF. In nucleotides, the CDR3 is TGCAGCGTTTCCGAGGGGTCGCTGGGGCCCTACGAGCAGTACTTC.

A few counts support this clonotype. The chain carries TRBV4-3 and TRBJ1-4; tentatively, D is TRBD1 (5 bases). This CDR3 is 16 amino acids long. Germline lookup yields CDR1 LGHNA and CDR2 YSLEER. The V end lost 1 base, the J end lost 8 bases, and 17 bases lay between the germline ends. CDR3 DNA: TGCGCCAGCAGCCAAGGATTAATCAAGGAGGGGGAAAAACTGTTTTTT. Protein: CASSQGLIKEGEKLFF.

The chain combines TRBV7-9 with TRBJ2-5, with D uncertain. CDR3 length: 16 amino acids. Germline CDR1 and CDR2: SEHNR and FQNEAQ (reference sequence). V lost 5 bases to trimming and J lost 3 bases, with 19 bases between them. The CDR3 region has the DNA TGTGCCAGCAGCCTTAATCCCTTCGGAGAAAAAGAGACCCAGTACTTC. This sequence encodes CASSLNPFGEKETQYF.